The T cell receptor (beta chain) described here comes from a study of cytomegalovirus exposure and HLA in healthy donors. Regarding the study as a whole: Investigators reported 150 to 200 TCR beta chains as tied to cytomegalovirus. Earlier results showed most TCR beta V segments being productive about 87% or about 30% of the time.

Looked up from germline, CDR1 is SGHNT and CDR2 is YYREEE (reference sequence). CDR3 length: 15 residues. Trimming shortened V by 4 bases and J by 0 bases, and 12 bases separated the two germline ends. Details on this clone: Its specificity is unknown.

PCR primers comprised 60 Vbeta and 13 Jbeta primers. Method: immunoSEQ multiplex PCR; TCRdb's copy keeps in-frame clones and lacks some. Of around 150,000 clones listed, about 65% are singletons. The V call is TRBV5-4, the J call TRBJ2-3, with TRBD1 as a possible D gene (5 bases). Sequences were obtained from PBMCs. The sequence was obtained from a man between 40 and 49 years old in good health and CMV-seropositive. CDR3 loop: CASSPRQGSTDTQYF. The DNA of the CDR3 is TGTGCCAGCAGCCCGCGGCAGGGCAGCACAGATACGCAGTATTTT. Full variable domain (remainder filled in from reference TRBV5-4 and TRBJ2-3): ETGVTQSPTHLIKTRGQQVTLRCSSQSGHNTVSWYQQALGQGPQFIFQYYREEENGRGNFPPRFSGLQFPNYSSELNVNALELDDSALYLCASSPRQGSTDTQYFGPGTRLTVL.